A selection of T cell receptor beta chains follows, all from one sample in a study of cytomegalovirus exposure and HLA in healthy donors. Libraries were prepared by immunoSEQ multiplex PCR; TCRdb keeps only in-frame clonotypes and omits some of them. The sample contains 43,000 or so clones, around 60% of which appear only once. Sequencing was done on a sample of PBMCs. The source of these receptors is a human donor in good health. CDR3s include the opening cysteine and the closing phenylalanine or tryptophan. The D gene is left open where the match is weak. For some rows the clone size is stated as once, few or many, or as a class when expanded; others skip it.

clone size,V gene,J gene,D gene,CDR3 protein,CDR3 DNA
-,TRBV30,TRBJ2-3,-,CAWRGGTDTQYF,TGTGCCTGGAGGGGGGGAACAGATACGCAGTATTTT
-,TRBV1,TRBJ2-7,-,CTSSHRDFYEQYF,TGCACCAGCAGCCACCGGGACTTCTACGAGCAGTACTTC
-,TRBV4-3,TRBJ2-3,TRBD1,CASSYSGTGESYTQYF,TGCGCCAGCAGCTACTCCGGGACAGGGGAGTCATATACGCAGTATTTT
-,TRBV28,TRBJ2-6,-,CASTSGVSGANVLTF,TGTGCCAGCACGTCGGGAGTTTCTGGGGCCAACGTCCTGACTTTC
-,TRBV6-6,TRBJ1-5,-,CASRPGPAGRQPQHF,TGTGCCAGCAGACCGGGCCCGGCGGGAAGGCAGCCCCAGCATTTT
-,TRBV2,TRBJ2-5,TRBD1,CASKERGPPEAQYF,TGTGCCAGCAAAGAGAGGGGGCCGCCAGAGGCCCAGTACTTC
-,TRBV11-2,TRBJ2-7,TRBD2,CASTRDVTSGVYEQYF,TGTGCCAGCACCCGGGACGTTACTAGCGGAGTCTACGAGCAGTACTTC
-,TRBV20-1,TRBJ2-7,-,CSAMGQRVLSF,TGCAGTGCTATGGGGCAGAGAGTCCTCTCCTTC
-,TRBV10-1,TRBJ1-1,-,CASSESTDPAFF,TGCGCCAGCAGTGAGTCGACAGACCCAGCTTTCTTT
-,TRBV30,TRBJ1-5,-,CAWSQDSLSQPQHF,TGTGCCTGGAGTCAGGACAGCCTGAGTCAGCCCCAGCATTTT
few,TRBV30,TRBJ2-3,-,CAWQLLNRVNTQYF,TGTGCCTGGCAGTTACTAAACAGGGTTAATACGCAGTATTTT
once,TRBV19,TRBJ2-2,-,CASSSTTMRQRALPTGELFF,TGTGCCAGTAGTTCGACGACGATGAGACAGCGAGCCCTTCCCACCGGGGAGCTGTTTTTT
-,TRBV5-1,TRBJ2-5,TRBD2,CASSLVGGETQYF,TGCGCCAGCAGCTTGGTGGGGGGGGAGACCCAGTACTTC
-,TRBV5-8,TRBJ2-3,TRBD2,CASMGLALTQYF,TGTGCCAGCATGGGACTAGCACTTACGCAGTATTTT
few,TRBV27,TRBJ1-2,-,CASSSGRGYGYTF,TGTGCCAGCAGTTCTGGCAGGGGCTATGGCTACACCTTC
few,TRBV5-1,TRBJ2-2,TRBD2,CASSLGLLAGGHTGELFF,TGCGCCAGCAGCTTGGGATTACTAGCGGGGGGCCACACCGGGGAGCTGTTTTTT
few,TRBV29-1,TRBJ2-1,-,CSVDGSRSGTSSYNEQFF,TGCAGCGTTGACGGGTCGCGAAGCGGGACAAGCTCCTACAATGAGCAGTTCTTC
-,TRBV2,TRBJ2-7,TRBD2,CASNSPSGGSHEQYF,TGTGCCAGCAACTCCCCTAGCGGGGGTTCCCACGAGCAGTACTTC
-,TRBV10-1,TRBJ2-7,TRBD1,CASSESGTGTGGSEQYF,TGCGCCAGCAGTGAGTCGGGGACCGGGACAGGGGGGTCCGAGCAGTACTTC
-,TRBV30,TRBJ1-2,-,CAWSGRAGQYGYTF,TGTGCCTGGAGTGGGAGAGCCGGACAGTATGGCTACACCTTC
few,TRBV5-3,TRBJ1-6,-,CARQVNSPLHF,TGTGCCAGACAGGTAAATTCACCCCTCCACTTT
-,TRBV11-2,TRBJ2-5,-,CASVGGGETQYF,TGTGCCAGCGTGGGAGGGGGGGAGACCCAGTACTTC
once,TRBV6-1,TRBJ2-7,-,CASSEVAQTYEQYF,TGTGCCAGCAGTGAAGTGGCTCAAACCTACGAGCAGTACTTC
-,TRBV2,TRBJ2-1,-,CASSRRLARAFF,TGTGCCAGCAGCCGAAGGCTAGCGAGGGCGTTCTTC
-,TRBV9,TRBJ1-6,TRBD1,CASSARDRGPSPLHF,TGTGCCAGCAGCGCCCGGGACAGGGGGCCATCACCCCTCCACTTT
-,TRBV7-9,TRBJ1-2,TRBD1,CASSAGVQGLCTF,TGTGCCAGCAGCGCGGGCGTACAGGGGTTGTGCACCTTC
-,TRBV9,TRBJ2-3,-,CASSPRTGTDTQYF,TGTGCCAGCAGCCCCCGGACAGGCACAGATACGCAGTATTTT
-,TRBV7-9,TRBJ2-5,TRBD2,CASTRTSMETQYF,TGTGCCAGCACCCGGACTAGTATGGAGACCCAGTACTTC
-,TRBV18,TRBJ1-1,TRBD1,CASSPGDRGYTEAFF,TGTGCCAGCTCCCCTGGTGACAGGGGTTACACTGAAGCTTTCTTT
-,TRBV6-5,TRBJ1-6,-,CASTSEGPGRSPLHF,TGTGCCAGCACTTCGGAGGGGCCGGGCCGTTCACCCCTCCACTTT
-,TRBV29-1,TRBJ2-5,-,CSVEAGYETQYF,TGCAGCGTTGAGGCGGGGTATGAGACCCAGTACTTC
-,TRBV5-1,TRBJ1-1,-,CASSQNTEAFF,TGCGCCAGCTCCCAGAACACTGAAGCTTTCTTT